This TCR beta chain was sequenced during a study of OX40 agonist ivuxolimab in advanced cancers. Study details: Of the participants, approximately 40% had some prior anti-PD-1, anti-PD-L1 or anti-CTLA-4 therapy, which was allowed.

General observations from the study: Part of the nonresponder group also had normalized T-cell clonal expansion that was low. Expanded clones belonging to CD8+ T cells outnumbered, on average, those of CD4+. Dose levels from 0.1 to 3.0 mg/kg saw CD4+ and CD8+ blood T cells expand clonally by week 6.

Only in-frame clones appear in the TCRdb table, and some are missing; sequencing was by immunoSEQ multiplex PCR. The sample carries about 38,000 clones, about 87% recorded once. Concerning this clone: What it binds is unknown.

This CDR3 spans 18 amino acids. The ends lost 4 bases at V and 0 bases at J; junction bases unmatched: 5. From germline, CDR1 is LNHDA and CDR2 SQIVND (reference sequence). Source: CD4+ or CD8+ T cells sorted from blood, taken in a trial of the OX40 agonist ivuxolimab. This chain joins TRBV19 and TRBJ2-6, with TRBD2 matching 11 bases. The receptor's source is an adult with an advanced solid tumor such as melanoma, head and neck, liver or kidney cancer. The CDR3 sequence: CASSNLAGGNSGANVLTF. Written as DNA, the CDR3 is TGTGCCAGTAGTAACCTAGCGGGAGGCAACTCTGGGGCCAACGTCCTGACTTTC.